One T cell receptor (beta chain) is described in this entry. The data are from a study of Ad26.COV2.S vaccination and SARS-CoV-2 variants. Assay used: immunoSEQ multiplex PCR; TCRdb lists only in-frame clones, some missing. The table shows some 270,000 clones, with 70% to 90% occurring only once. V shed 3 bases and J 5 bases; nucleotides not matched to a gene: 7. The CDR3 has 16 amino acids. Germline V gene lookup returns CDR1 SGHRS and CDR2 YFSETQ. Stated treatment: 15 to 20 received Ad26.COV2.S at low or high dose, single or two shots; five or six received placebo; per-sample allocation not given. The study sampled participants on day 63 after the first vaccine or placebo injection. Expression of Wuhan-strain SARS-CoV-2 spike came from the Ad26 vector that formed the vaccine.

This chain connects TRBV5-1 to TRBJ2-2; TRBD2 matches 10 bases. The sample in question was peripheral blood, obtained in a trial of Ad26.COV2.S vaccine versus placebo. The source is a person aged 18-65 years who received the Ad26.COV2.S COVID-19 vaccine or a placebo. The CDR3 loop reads CASSSGLALRTGELFF. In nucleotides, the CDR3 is TGCGCCAGCAGCTCGGGACTAGCGCTAAGGACCGGGGAGCTGTTTTTT.